This section outlines one TCR beta chain sequence together with its context. Its specificity is not known. This entry is derived from a study of cytomegalovirus exposure and HLA in healthy donors. The V and J ends lost 4 bases and 2 bases respectively, with 15 bases between them. The germline V gene encodes CDR1 SGHNT and CDR2 YENEEA. The CDR3 is 15 residues long. PCR primers comprised 60 Vbeta and 13 Jbeta primers. Method: immunoSEQ multiplex PCR; TCRdb's copy keeps in-frame clones and lacks some. This repertoire shows about 210,000 clones, 75% to 80% found once; its top ten account for 13% to 15%. Notes on the study in general: TCR beta chain V- and J-gene trimming was linked, in a later analysis, to a missense variant in DCLRE1C. Cytomegalovirus status, reportedly, was diagnosed with high specificity and sensitivity by the classifier.

The source material was PBMCs. The sequence derives from a woman aged 25 to 39 in good health and CMV-seropositive. V is TRBV11-3 and J is TRBJ2-7; a possible D gene is TRBD2 (6 bases). The CDR3 DNA reads TGTGCCAGCAGCTCGGGACCGGGGGAGGCCTACGAGCAGTACTTC. Translating it yields CASSSGPGEAYEQYF. Full variable domain (missing parts from reference TRBV11-3 and TRBJ2-7): EAGVVQSPRYKIIEKKQPVAFWCNPISGHNTLYWYLQNLGQGPELLIRYENEEAVDDSQLPKDRFSAERLKGVDSTLKIQPAELGDSAVYLCASSSGPGEAYEQYFGPGTRLTVT.